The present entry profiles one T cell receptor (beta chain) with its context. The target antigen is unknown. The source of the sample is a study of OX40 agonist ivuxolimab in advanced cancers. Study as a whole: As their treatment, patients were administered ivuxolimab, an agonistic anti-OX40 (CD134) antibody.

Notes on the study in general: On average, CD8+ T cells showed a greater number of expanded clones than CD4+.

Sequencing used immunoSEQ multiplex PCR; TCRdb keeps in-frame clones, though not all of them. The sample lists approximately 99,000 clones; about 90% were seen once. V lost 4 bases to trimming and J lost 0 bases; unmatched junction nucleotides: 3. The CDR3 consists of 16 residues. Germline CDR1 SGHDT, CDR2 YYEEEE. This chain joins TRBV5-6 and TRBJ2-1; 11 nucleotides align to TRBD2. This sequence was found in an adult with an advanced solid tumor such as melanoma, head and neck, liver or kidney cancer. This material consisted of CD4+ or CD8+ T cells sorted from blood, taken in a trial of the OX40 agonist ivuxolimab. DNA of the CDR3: TGTGCCAGCAGCGGGGGACTAGCGGCCTCCTACAATGAGCAGTTCTTC. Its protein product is CASSGGLAASYNEQFF.